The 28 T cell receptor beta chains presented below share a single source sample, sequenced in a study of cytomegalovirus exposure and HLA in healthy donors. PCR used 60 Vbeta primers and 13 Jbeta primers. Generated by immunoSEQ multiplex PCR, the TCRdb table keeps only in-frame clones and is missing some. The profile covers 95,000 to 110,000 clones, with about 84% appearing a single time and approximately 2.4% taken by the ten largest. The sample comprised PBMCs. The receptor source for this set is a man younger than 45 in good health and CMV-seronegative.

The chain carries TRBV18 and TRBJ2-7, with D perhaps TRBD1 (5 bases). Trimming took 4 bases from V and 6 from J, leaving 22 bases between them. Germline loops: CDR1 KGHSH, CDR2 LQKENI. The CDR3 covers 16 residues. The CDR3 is CASSLSQGRHLGEQYF. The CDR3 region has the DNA TGTGCCAGCTCACTAAGCCAGGGCAGGCACCTAGGCGAGCAGTACTTC.

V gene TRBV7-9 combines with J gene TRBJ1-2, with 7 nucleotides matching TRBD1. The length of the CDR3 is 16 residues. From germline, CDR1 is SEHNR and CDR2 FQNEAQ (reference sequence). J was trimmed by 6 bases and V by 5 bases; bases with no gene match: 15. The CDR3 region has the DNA TGTGCCAGCAGCCTCTTTCCTGGGGACAGAGAGAATGGCTACACCTTC. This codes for CASSLFPGDRENGYTF. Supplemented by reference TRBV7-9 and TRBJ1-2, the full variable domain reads DTGVSQNPRHKITKRGQNVTFRCDPISEHNRLYWYRQTLGQGPEFLTYFQNEAQLEKSRLLSDRFSAERPKGSFSTLEIQRTEQGDSAMYLCASSLFPGDRENGYTFGSGTRLTVV.

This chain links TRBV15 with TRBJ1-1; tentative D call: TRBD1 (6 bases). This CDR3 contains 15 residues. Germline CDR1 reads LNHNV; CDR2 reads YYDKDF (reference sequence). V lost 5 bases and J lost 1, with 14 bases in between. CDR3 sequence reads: CATSRTGTTNTEAFF. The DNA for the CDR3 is TGTGCCACCAGCCGAACCGGGACAACGAACACTGAAGCTTTCTTT.

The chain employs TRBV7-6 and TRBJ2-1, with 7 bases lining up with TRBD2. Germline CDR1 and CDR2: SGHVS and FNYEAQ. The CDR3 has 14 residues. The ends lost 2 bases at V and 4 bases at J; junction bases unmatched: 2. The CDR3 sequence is CASSLTGGYNEQFF. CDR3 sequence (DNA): TGTGCCAGCAGCTTAACGGGAGGTTACAATGAGCAGTTCTTC.

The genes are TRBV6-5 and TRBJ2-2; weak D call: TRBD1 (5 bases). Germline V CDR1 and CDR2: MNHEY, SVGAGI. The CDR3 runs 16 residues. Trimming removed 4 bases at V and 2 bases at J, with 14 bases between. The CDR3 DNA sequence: TGTGCCAGCAGTTTCGCCCCAGGGTACAACACCGGGGAGCTGTTTTTT. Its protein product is CASSFAPGYNTGELFF.

The CDR3 sequence is CASSPANSGTDTQYF. CDR3 nucleotide sequence: TGCGCCAGCAGCCCCGCCAACAGTGGGACAGATACGCAGTATTTT. The rearrangement uses TRBV4-1 and TRBJ2-3; D gene ambiguous. Trimming removed 4 bases at V and 3 bases at J, with 14 bases between. The CDR3 totals 15 residues. Per germline, CDR1 MGHRA and CDR2 YSYEKL.

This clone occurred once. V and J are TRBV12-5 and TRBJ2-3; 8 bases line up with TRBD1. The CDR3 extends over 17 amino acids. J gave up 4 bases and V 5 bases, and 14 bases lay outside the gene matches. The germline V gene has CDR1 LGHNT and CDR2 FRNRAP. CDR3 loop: CASGRPRGTGRPDTQYF. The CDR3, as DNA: TGTGCTAGTGGTAGACCGAGGGGGACAGGCCGCCCAGATACGCAGTATTTT.

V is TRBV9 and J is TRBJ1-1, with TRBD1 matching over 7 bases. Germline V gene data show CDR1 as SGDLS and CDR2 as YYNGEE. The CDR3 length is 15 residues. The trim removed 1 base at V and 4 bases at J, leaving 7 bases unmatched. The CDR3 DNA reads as TGTGCCAGCAGCGTACTGACAGGGTCGGGCACTGAAGCTTTCTTT. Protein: CASSVLTGSGTEAFF.

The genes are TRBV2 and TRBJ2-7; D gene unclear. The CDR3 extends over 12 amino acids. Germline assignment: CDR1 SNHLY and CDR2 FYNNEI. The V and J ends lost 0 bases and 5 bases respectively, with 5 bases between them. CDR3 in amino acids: CASSEAAHEQYF. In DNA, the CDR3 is TGTGCCAGCAGTGAAGCAGCCCACGAGCAGTACTTC.

CDR3 region: CASSPGTEYGYTF. CDR3 coding DNA: TGTGCCAGCAGCCCCGGGACAGAGTATGGCTACACCTTC. This sequence joins TRBV5-4 and TRBJ1-2, with 7 bases that match TRBD1. J gave up 5 bases and V 4 bases, and 5 bases lay outside the gene matches. This CDR3 is 13 amino acids long. Germline V lookup: CDR1 SGHNT, CDR2 YYREEE (reference sequence).

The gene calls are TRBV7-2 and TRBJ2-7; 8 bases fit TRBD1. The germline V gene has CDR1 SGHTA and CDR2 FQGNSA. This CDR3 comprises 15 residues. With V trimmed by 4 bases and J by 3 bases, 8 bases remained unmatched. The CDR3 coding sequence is TGTGCCAGCAGCTCCTCCCGGACAGGGCTCTACGAGCAGTACTTC. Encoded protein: CASSSSRTGLYEQYF.

This CDR3 is CATSREGLAGVMIYEQYF. CDR3 bases: TGTGCCACCAGCAGAGAGGGACTAGCGGGAGTCATGATCTACGAGCAGTACTTC. The rearrangement uses TRBV15 and TRBJ2-7, with 14 bases matching TRBD2. CDR1 is LNHNV, CDR2 YYDKDF, per germline (reference sequence). J lost 3 bases, V lost 0 bases, and 7 bases had no gene match. The CDR3 contains 18 residues.

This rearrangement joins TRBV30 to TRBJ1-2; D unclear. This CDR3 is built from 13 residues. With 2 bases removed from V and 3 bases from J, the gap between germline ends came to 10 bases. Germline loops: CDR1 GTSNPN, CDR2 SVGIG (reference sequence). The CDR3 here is CAWSQDLDYGYTF. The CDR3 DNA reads TGTGCCTGGAGTCAGGATTTGGACTATGGCTACACCTTC. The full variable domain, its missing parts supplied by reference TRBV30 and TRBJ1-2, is SQTIHQWPATLVQPVGSPLSLECTVEGTSNPNLYWYRQAAGRGLQLLFYSVGIGQISSEVPQNLSASRPQDRQFILSSKKLLLSDSGFYLCAWSQDLDYGYTFGSGTRLTVV.

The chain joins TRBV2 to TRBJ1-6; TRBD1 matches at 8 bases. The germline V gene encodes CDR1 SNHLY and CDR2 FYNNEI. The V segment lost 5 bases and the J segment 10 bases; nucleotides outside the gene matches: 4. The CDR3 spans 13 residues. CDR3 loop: CASSPQGASPLHF. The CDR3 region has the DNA TGTGCCAGCAGTCCCCAGGGGGCCTCACCCCTCCACTTT.

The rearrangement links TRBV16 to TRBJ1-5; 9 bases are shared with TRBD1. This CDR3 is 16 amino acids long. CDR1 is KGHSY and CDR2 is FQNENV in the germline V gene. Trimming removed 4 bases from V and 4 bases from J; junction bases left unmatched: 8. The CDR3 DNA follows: TGTGCCAGCAGCCTCGAACAGGGGGCTTTAAATCAGCCCCAGCATTTT. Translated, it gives CASSLEQGALNQPQHF.

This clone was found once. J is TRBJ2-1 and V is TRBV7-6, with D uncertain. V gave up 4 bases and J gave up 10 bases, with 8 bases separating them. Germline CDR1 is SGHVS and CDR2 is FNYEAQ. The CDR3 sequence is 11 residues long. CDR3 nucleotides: TGTGCCAGCAGCTCCCACGGGGAGCAGTTCTTC. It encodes CASSSHGEQFF.

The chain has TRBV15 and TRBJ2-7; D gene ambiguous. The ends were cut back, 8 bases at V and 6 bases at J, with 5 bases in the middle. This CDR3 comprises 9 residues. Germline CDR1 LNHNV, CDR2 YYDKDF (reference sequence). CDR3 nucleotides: TGTGCCACCCACGGCGAGCAGTACTTC. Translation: CATHGEQYF.

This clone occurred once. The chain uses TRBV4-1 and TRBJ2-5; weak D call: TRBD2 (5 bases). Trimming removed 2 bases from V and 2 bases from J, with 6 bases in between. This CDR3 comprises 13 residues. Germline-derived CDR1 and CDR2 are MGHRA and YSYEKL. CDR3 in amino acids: CASSQWRQETQYF. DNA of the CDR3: TGCGCCAGCAGCCAATGGAGGCAAGAGACCCAGTACTTC.

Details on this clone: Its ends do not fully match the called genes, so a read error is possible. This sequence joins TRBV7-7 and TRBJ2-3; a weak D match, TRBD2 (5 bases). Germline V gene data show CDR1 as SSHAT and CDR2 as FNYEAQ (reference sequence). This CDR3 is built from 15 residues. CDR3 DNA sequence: TGTGCTAGCAGCAGAGAAACGAGGGTTGGGGATACGCAGTATTTT. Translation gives CASSRETRVGDTQYF. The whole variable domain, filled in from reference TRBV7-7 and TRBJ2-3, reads GAGVSQSPRYKVTKRGQDVTLRCDPISSHATLYWYQQALGQGPEFLTYFNYEAQPDKSGLPSDRFSAERPEGSISTLTIQRTEQRDSAMYRCASSRETRVGDTQYFGPGTRLTVL.

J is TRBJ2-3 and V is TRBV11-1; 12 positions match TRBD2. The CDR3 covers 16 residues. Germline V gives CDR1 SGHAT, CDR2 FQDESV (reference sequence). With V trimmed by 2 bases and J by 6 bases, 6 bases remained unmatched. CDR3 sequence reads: CASSLSSGRAGDTQYF. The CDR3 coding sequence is TGTGCCAGCAGCTTATCTAGCGGGAGGGCCGGGGATACGCAGTATTTT.

The DNA of the CDR3 is TGCGCCAGCAGCCGAGGCGGGGGCGATTTCACTGAAGCTTTCTTT. This codes for CASSRGGGDFTEAFF. The chain is built from TRBV5-1 and TRBJ1-1, with a possible D match to TRBD1 (6 bases). CDR1 and CDR2 from the germline V gene are SGHRS and YFSETQ. The CDR3 loop spans 15 amino acids. V lost 4 bases and J lost 4, with 17 bases in between. Full variable domain (missing parts from reference TRBV5-1 and TRBJ1-1): KAGVTQTPRYLIKTRGQQVTLSCSPISGHRSVSWYQQTPGQGLQFLFEYFSETQRNKGNFPGRFSGRQFSNSRSEMNVSTLELGDSALYLCASSRGGGDFTEAFFGQGTRLTVV.

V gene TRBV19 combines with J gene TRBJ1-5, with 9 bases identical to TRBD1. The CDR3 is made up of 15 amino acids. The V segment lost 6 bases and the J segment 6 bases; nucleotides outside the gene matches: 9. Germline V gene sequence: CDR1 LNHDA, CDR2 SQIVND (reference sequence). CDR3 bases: TGTGCCAGTAGGATCGGGGACAGGGAACGTCAGCCCCAGCATTTT. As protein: CASRIGDRERQPQHF.

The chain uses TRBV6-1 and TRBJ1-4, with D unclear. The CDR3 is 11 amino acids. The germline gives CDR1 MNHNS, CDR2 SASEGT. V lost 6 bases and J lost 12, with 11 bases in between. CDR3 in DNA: TGTGCCAGCAGGAAGGGCGGGGAACTGTTTTTT. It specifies CASRKGGELFF.

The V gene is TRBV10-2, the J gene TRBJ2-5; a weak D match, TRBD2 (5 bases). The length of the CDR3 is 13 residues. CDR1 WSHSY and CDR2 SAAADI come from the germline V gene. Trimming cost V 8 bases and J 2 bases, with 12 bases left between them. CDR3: CASYGGLQETQYF. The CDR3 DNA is TGCGCCAGCTACGGCGGGCTTCAAGAGACCCAGTACTTC.

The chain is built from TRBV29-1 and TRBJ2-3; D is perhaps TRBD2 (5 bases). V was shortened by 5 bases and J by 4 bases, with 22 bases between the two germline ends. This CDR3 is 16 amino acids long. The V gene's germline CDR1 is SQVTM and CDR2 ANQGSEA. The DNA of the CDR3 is TGCAGCGTTCCTCGCTTAGCGAATTCGGCCCCAGATACGCAGTATTTT. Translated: CSVPRLANSAPDTQYF.

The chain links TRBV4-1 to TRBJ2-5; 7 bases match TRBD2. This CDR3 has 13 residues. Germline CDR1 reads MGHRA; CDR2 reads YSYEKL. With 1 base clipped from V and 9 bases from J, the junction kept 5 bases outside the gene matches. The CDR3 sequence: CASSQVLAVAQYF. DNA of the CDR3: TGCGCCAGCAGCCAAGTTCTAGCGGTAGCCCAGTACTTC.

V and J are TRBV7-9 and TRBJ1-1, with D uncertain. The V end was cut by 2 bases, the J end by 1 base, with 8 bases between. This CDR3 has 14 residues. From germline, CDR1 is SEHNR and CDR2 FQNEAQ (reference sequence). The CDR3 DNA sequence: TGTGCCAGCAGCTTAACGGGAGCGAACACTGAAGCTTTCTTT. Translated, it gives CASSLTGANTEAFF. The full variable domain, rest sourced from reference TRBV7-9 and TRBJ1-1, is DTGVSQNPRHKITKRGQNVTFRCDPISEHNRLYWYRQTLGQGPEFLTYFQNEAQLEKSRLLSDRFSAERPKGSFSTLEIQRTEQGDSAMYLCASSLTGANTEAFFGQGTRLTVV.

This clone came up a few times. CDR3 DNA sequence: TGTGCCATCAGTGAGCCTCGGGAGACCACTAATGAGCAGTTCTTC. Amino acid sequence: CAISEPRETTNEQFF. The chain has TRBV10-3 and TRBJ2-1; maybe TRBD2 (6 bases). The CDR3 has 15 residues. Germline V gene data show CDR1 as ENHRY and CDR2 as SYGVKD. Trimming removed 2 bases from V and 7 bases from J, with 15 bases in between.